Sequencing of this T cell receptor (beta chain) was carried out in a study of cytomegalovirus exposure and HLA in healthy donors. Study findings and constraints: By HLA locus, TCR association rates varied in a later analysis, with DRB1 showing the most and HLA-C the fewest.

The primer mix had 60 Vbeta and 13 Jbeta primers. Here immunoSEQ multiplex PCR was the method, and the copy in TCRdb shows in-frame clones only, minus some. The table records 95,000 to 150,000 clones, over 70% of them present only once. Worth noting for this clone: Its specificity is unknown.

There are 18 residues in the CDR3. The germline CDR1 and CDR2 sequences are MDHEN and SYDVKM. V gave up 5 bases and J gave up 9 bases; unmatched junction bases: 18. The sequence derives from a woman between 50 and 59 years old in good health and CMV-seronegative. What was sequenced was PBMCs. V is TRBV28 and J is TRBJ2-5, with TRBD2 matching over 13 bases. CDR3 nucleotides: TGTGCCAGCAGTCCCCGAGGGACTAGCGGGAAGGTAGGGAAGGCCCAGTACTTC. Residues: CASSPRGTSGKVGKAQYF.